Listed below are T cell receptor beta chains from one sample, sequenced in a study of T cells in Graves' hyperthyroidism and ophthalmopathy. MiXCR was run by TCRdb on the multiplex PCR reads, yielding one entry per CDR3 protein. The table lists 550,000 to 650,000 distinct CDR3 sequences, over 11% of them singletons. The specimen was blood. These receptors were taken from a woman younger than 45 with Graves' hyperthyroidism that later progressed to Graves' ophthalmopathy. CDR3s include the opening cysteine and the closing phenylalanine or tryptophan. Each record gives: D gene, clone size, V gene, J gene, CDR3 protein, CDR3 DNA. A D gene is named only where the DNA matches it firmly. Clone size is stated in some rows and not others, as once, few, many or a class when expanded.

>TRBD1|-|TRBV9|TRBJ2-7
CASSGRTGVDEQYF
TGTGCCAGCAGCGGAAGGACAGGGGTGGACGAGCAGTACTTC
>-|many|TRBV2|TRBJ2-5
CASRPTGGETQYF
TGTGCCAGCAGACCCACAGGTGGAGAGACCCAGTACTTC
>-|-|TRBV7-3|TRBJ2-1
CASSTPGLNEQFF
TGTGCCAGCAGCACCCCCGGCCTCAACGAGCAGTTCTTC
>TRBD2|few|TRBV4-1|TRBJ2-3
CASSQDSSGRTDTQYF
TGCGCCAGCAGCCAAGATTCTAGCGGGAGGACAGATACGCAGTATTTT
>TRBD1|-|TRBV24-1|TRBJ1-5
CATSGGQGNQPQHF
TGTGCCACCAGTGGTGGACAGGGAAATCAGCCCCAGCATTTT
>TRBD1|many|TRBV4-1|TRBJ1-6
CASSPGTGNNSPLHF
TGCGCCAGCAGCCCTGGGACAGGGAATAATTCACCCCTCCACTTT
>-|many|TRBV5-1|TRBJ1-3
CASSLGPGNTIYF
TGCGCCAGCAGCTTGGGACCTGGAAACACCATATATTTT
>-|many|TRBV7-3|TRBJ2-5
CASSLTVRLALPPEVETQYF
TGTGCCAGCAGCTTAACCGTCCGGCTAGCGCTCCCCCCCGAAGTGGAGACCCAGTACTTC
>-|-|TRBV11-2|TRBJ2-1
CASSLLAAREQFF
TGTGCCAGCAGCTTATTGGCCGCCCGCGAGCAGTTCTTC
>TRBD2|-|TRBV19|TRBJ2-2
CASSIPGGFPGELFF
TGTGCCAGTAGTATACCGGGAGGGTTTCCCGGGGAGCTGTTTTTT
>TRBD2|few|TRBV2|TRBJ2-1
CASSPSTSGALYNEQFF
TGTGCCAGCAGCCCCTCTACTAGCGGGGCCCTCTACAATGAGCAGTTCTTC
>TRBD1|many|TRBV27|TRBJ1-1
CASSAGTGGVGGEAFF
TGTGCCAGCAGTGCCGGGACAGGGGGCGTTGGGGGGGAAGCTTTCTTT
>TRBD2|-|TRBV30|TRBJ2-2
CASSRLAGSNTGELFF
TGTGCCTCCTCCCGACTAGCGGGGTCGAACACCGGGGAGCTGTTTTTT
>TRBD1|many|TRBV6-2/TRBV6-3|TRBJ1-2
CASSYSRTGDYGYTF
TGTGCCAGCAGTTACTCCAGGACAGGGGACTATGGCTACACCTTC
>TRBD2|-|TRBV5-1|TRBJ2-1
CASSKGLAGGAYNEQFF
TGCGCCAGCAGCAAGGGACTAGCGGGAGGTGCCTACAATGAGCAGTTCTTC
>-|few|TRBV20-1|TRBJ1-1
CSARARGQNTEAFF
TGCAGTGCTAGGGCCCGGGGACAGAACACTGAAGCTTTCTTT
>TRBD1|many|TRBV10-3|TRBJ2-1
CAIRTGERTYNEQFF
TGTGCCATCAGGACAGGGGAGAGAACCTACAATGAGCAGTTCTTC
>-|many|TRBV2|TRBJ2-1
CASRGNEQFF
TGTGCCAGCAGGGGAAATGAGCAGTTCTTC
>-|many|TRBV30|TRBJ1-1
CAWKGPGPNTEAFF
TGTGCCTGGAAGGGGCCCGGACCGAACACTGAAGCTTTCTTT
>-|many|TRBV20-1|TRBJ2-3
CSAEESATSTDTQYF
TGCAGCGCCGAGGAGAGCGCCACCTCCACAGATACGCAGTATTTT
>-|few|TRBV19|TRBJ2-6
CVGSGANVLTF
TGCGTTGGGTCTGGGGCCAACGTCCTGACTTTC
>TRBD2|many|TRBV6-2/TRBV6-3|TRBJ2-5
CASSYGLAGGPGETQYF
TGTGCCAGCAGTTACGGACTAGCGGGAGGACCAGGGGAGACCCAGTACTTC
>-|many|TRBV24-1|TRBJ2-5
CATSDFEGWMETQYF
TGTGCCACCAGTGATTTCGAGGGGTGGATGGAGACCCAGTACTTC
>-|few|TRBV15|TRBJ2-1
CATSRSSGYNEQFF
TGTGCCACCAGCAGAAGCAGCGGTTACAATGAGCAGTTCTTC
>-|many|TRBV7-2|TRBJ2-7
CASSLASPTYEQYF
TGTGCCAGCAGCTTAGCTAGCCCCACCTACGAGCAGTACTTC
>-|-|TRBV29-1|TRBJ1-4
CSVALIRDEKLFF
TGCAGCGTTGCCCTTATAAGGGATGAAAAACTGTTTTTT
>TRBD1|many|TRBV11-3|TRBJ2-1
CASSLSRTGSYNEQFF
TGTGCCAGCAGCTTATCCCGGACAGGGAGTTACAATGAGCAGTTCTTC
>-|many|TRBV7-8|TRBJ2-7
CASSLGPVTGEQYF
TGTGCCAGCAGCTTAGGCCCCGTCACCGGCGAGCAGTACTTC
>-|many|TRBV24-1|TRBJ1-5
CATSDGVGVGQPQHF
TGTGCCACCAGTGACGGGGTCGGGGTTGGTCAGCCCCAGCATTTT
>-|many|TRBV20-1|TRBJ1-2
CSASNTNGYTF
TGCAGTGCTAGTAACACGAATGGCTACACCTTC
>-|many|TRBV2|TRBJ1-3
CASSIGQLGNTIYF
TGTGCCAGCAGTATTGGACAGCTTGGAAACACCATATATTTT
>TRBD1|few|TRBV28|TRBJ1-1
CASSVPGTANTEAFF
TGTGCCAGCAGTGTACCCGGGACAGCTAACACTGAAGCTTTCTTT
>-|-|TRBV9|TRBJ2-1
CASSVARGYAYNEQFF
TGTGCCAGCAGCGTAGCAAGGGGCTACGCCTACAATGAGCAGTTCTTC
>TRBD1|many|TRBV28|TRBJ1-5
CASSSGQGGIWSNQPQHF
TGTGCCAGCAGCTCCGGACAGGGGGGTATATGGAGCAATCAGCCCCAGCATTTT
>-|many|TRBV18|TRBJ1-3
CASSPERSGNTIYF
TGTGCCAGCTCACCAGAGAGATCTGGAAACACCATATATTTT
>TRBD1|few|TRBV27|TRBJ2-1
CASSVDRVVEQFF
TGTGCCAGCAGTGTGGACAGGGTGGTTGAGCAGTTCTTC
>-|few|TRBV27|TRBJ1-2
CASTDGWGYTF
TGTGCCAGCACCGACGGGTGGGGCTACACCTTC
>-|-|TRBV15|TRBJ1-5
CATSLPSGRVGQPQHF
TGTGCCACCAGCCTCCCCAGCGGAAGGGTCGGTCAGCCCCAGCATTTT
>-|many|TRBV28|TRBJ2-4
CASGGTVSTKNIQYF
TGTGCCAGCGGGGGTACAGTCTCCACCAAAAACATTCAGTACTTC